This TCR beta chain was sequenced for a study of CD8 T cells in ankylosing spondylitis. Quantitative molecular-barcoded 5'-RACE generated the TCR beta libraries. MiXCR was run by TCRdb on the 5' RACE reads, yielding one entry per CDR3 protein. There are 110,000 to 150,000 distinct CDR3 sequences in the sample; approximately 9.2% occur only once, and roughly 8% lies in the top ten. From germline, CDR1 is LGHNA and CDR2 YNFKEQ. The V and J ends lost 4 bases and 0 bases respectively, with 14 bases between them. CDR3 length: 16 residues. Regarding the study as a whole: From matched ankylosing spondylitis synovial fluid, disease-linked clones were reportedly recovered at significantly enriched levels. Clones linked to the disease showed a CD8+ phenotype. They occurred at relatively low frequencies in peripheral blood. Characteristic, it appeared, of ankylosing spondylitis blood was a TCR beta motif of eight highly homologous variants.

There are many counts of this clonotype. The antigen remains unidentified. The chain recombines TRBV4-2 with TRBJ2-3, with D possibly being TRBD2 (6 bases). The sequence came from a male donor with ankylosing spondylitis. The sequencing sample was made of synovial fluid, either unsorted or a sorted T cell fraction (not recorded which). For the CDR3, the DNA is TGTGCCAGCAGCCGTGGGATAGCGGTTAGCACAGATACGCAGTATTTT. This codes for CASSRGIAVSTDTQYF.